This TCR beta chain was identified during a study of shared clonotypes between healthy human individuals. Produced via immunoSEQ multiplex PCR; TCRdb's table is partial and in-frame only. The table includes 2 million to 3 million clones, around nine tenths detected once. To note about this clone: Its antigen is currently unknown.

Study outcomes and limitations: Among donors, sharing of clonotypes was expected to be affected by sequencing depth.

With 5 bases clipped from V and 3 bases from J, the junction kept 15 bases outside the gene matches. The CDR3 runs 20 residues. Germline assignment: CDR1 SGHNT and CDR2 YYREEE (reference sequence). The chain carries TRBV5-4 and TRBJ2-3; 16 bases map to TRBD2. This TCR was sampled from a man younger than 35 in good health. Sequencing was done on a sample of naive CD4+ T cells sorted from blood. This sample's subset: CD45RA+ positively selected. CDR3 nucleotides: TGTGCCAGCAGAGAGGGACTAGCGGGAGGGCCTAAACTTTCTACAGATACGCAGTATTTT. Translation: CASREGLAGGPKLSTDTQYF.